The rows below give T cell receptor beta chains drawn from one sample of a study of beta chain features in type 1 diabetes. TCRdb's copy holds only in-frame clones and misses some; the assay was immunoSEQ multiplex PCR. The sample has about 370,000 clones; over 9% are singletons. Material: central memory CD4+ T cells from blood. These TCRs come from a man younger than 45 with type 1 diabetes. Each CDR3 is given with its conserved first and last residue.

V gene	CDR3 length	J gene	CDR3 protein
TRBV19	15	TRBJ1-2	CASSISQFGNYGYTF
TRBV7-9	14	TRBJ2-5	CASSFGGYQETQYF
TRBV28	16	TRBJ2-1	CASSLGAAGRGNEQFF
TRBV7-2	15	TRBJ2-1	CASSASGTRHNEQFF
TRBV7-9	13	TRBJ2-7	CASSLGTTREQYF
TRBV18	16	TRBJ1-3	CASSSSTPFSGNTIYF
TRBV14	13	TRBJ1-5	CASSRQHNQPQHF
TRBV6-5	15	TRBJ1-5	CASSPQVGSNQPQHF
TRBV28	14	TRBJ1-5	CASSQFGSNQPQHF
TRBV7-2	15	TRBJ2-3	CASSPAGRGEDTQYF
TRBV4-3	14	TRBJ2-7	CASSQVRLQGEQYF
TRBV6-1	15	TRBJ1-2	CASSEGQQVNYGYTF
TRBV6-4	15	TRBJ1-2	CASSDPGQGYYGYTF
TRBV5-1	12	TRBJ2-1	CASSSLGNEQFF
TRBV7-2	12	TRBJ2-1	CASGATYNEQFF
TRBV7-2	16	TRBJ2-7	CASSSHGLALSYEQYF
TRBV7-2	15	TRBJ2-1	CASSLTTAIYNEQFF
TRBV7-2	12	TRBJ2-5	CASSLDWETQYF
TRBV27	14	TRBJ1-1	CASTSIQGTTEAFF
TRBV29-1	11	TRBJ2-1	CSVGRANEQFF
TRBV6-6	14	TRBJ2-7	CASSYSTGRGEQYF
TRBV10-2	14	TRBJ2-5	CASSTGTNPETQYF
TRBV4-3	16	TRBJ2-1	CASSQDYLEVYNEQFF
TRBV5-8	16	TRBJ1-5	CASSWGQGASNQPQHF
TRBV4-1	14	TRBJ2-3	CASSRLAVLVTQYF
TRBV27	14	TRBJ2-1	CASSLALGGNEQFF
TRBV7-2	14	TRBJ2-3	CASRSRVSADTQYF
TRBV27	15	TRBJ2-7	CASSSTGADSYEQYF
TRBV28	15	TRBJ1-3	CASSLPVGSGNTIYF